Listed here are 7 T cell receptor beta chains from one sample, sequenced in a study of control samples from healthy donors and cancer patients. Using immunoSEQ multiplex PCR, the repertoire was profiled, and TCRdb retains in-frame clones only, with some absent. The table includes approximately 100,000 clones, roughly nine tenths detected once. Source material: blood. These receptors originate from a woman under 30 in good health.

This chain connects TRBV2 to TRBJ1-1, with TRBD1 matching over 7 bases. The CDR3 has 14 amino acids. Trimming took 5 bases from V and 3 from J; bases not matched to a gene: 6. Germline loops: CDR1 SNHLY, CDR2 FYNNEI. The CDR3 reads CASSFRQGDTEAFF. CDR3 DNA sequence: TGTGCCAGCAGTTTCCGACAGGGAGACACTGAAGCTTTCTTT.

The chain has TRBV3-1 (or the pseudogene TRBV3-2) and TRBJ2-1; D call uncertain. The germline V gene encodes CDR1 LGHDT and CDR2 YNNKEL (reference sequence). Trimming took 5 bases from V and 0 from J, leaving 2 bases between them. The CDR3 is made up of 12 amino acids. The CDR3 region has the DNA TGTGCCAGCAGCGTCTCCTACAATGAGCAGTTCTTC. This encodes CASSVSYNEQFF.

In this sample, this clone turned up a few times. This chain links TRBV6-6 with TRBJ2-1; 7 positions agree with TRBD1. The CDR3 has 16 residues. Germline V gene data show CDR1 as MNHNY and CDR2 as SVGAGI (reference sequence). With V trimmed by 7 bases and J by 3 bases, 12 bases remained unmatched. CDR3 sequence (DNA): TGTGCCAGCATTATTGCCCCAGGGACAGACTACAATGAGCAGTTCTTC. Translating gives CASIIAPGTDYNEQFF.

This sequence joins TRBV7-6 and TRBJ2-7; TRBD1 aligns across 7 bases. CDR1 is SGHVS and CDR2 is FNYEAQ in the germline V gene. The CDR3 length is 16 residues. V shed 5 bases, J shed 0 bases, and the junction held 10 bases outside the gene matches. Here the CDR3 DNA reads TGTGCCAGCAGCCCCGGGACAGACCCGAGCTCCTACGAGCAGTACTTC. Residues: CASSPGTDPSSYEQYF.

The chain carries TRBV5-6 and TRBJ2-7; 8 nucleotides line up with TRBD2. This CDR3 is 13 amino acids long. The V segment lost 6 bases and the J segment 2 bases; nucleotides outside the gene matches: 4. Looked up from germline, CDR1 is SGHDT and CDR2 is YYEEEE. Written as DNA, the CDR3 is TGTGCCAGCACCGGGGGGGCCCCCTACGAGCAGTACTTC. It translates to CASTGGAPYEQYF.

Here the CDR3 DNA reads TGTGCCAGCAGTGGCAGGGGTCTCCACACAGATACGCAGTATTTT. It is translated as CASSGRGLHTDTQYF. The gene calls are TRBV25-1 and TRBJ2-3; perhaps TRBD1 as D (6 bases). CDR1 and CDR2 from the germline V gene are MGHDK and SYGVNS. This CDR3 spans 15 amino acids. The ends were cut back, 4 bases at V and 2 bases at J, with 13 bases in the middle.

The chain recombines TRBV2 with TRBJ2-7; D is unresolved. V gave up 6 bases and J gave up 0 bases, with 12 bases separating them. Germline V gene lookup returns CDR1 SNHLY and CDR2 FYNNEI. This CDR3 comprises 14 residues. The CDR3 sequence is CASSGTDGSYEQYF. The CDR3 DNA reads TGTGCCAGCAGCGGTACGGACGGCTCCTACGAGCAGTACTTC. Looking up the rest from reference TRBV2 and TRBJ2-7 gives the full variable domain: EPEVTQTPSHQVTQMGQEVILRCVPISNHLYFYWYRQILGQKVEFLVSFYNNEISEKSEIFDDQFSVERPDGSNFTLKIRSTKLEDSAMYFCASSGTDGSYEQYFGPGTRLTVT.